This TCR beta chain was identified during a study of HIV-infected children after antiretroviral therapy interruption. General study results and limits: Naive CD4+ CDR3 sharing between time points fell after interruption began.

This clonotype was seen ten or more times. What it binds is not known. This sample's treatment: PENTA 11 planned treatment interruption arm or continuous ART arm. There are 16 residues in the CDR3. The V gene's germline CDR1 is SGHNT and CDR2 YYREEE (reference sequence). The V gene end was trimmed by 4 bases and the J gene end by 2 bases; junction bases not matched to a gene: 11. A 3' RACE protocol on RNA, with unique molecular identifiers, produced the TCR library. TCRdb re-derived calls from the 3' RACE reads in MiXCR, one entry per CDR3 protein. The sample records about 89,000 distinct CDR3 sequences, about 6.9% being singletons.

Source: CD45RA+ CD4+ T cells from PBMCs, pooled from several time points, taken from a donor given antiretroviral therapy, either interrupted or continuous. As for subset: naive CD4+ CD45RA+ CD45RO- T cells. V and J are TRBV5-4 and TRBJ2-7, with 8 nucleotides matching TRBD1. This sequence was found in a pool of human donors with HIV. Here the CDR3 reads CASSAEPGQETYEQYF. DNA for the CDR3: TGTGCCAGCAGCGCAGAACCGGGACAGGAGACCTACGAGCAGTACTTC.